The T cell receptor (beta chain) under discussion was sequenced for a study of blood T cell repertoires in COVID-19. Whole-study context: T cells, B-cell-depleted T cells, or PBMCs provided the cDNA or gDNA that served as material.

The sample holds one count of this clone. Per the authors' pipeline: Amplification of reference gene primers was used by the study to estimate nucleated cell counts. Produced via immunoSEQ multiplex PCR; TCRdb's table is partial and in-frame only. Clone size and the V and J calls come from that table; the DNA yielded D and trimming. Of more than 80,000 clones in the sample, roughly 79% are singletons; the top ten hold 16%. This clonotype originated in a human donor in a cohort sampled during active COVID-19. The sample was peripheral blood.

The CDR3 DNA follows: TGTGCCACCAGCAGACGACCGGCAGGGAGCAATCAGCCCCAGCATTTT. The encoded protein is CATSRRPAGSNQPQHF. V is TRBV15 and J is TRBJ1-5, with a possible D match to TRBD1 (5 bases). The CDR3 has 16 amino acids. CDR1 LNHNV and CDR2 YYDKDF come from the germline V gene (reference sequence). V lost 2 bases and J 1 base, leaving 12 bases between the germline ends. Full variable domain (remainder filled in from reference TRBV15 and TRBJ1-5): DAMVIQNPRYQVTQFGKPVTLSCSQTLNHNVMYWYQQKSSQAPKLLFHYYDKDFNNEADTPDNFQSRRPNTSFCFLDIRSPGLGDTAMYLCATSRRPAGSNQPQHFGDGTRLSIL.